A selection of T cell receptor beta chains follows, all from one sample in a study of identical twins. Via MiXCR, TCRdb re-called the 5' RACE reads, giving one row per CDR3 protein. This sample carries about 240,000 distinct CDR3 sequences, roughly a tenth of them seen once, and the ten largest clones take more than 8.5%. Sequenced input: memory T cells sorted from blood. Source of these receptors: a man aged 45-65 years in good health. The CDR3 runs from the conserved cysteine through the conserved F or W. The order of the fields is J gene, V gene, D gene, clone size, CDR3 DNA, CDR3 protein. A D gene is named only where the DNA matches it firmly. For some rows the clone size is stated as once, few or many, or as a class when expanded; others skip it.

J: TRBJ1-3; V: TRBV6-1; D: TRBD1; size: .; DNA: TGTGCCAGCACCACCCAGGGGGGTGGAAACACCATGTATTTT; CDR3: CASTTQGGGNTMYF
J: TRBJ2-5; V: TRBV5-1; D: .; size: many; DNA: TGTGCCAGCAGCTTAGGTGCCGAGACCCAGTACTTC; CDR3: CASSLGAETQYF
J: TRBJ2-7; V: TRBV19; D: TRBD1; size: .; DNA: TGTGCCAGTAGTGGACTTCCGGGACAGGGCACCTACGAGCAGTACTTC; CDR3: CASSGLPGQGTYEQYF
J: TRBJ2-5; V: TRBV6-2/TRBV6-3; D: TRBD2; size: .; DNA: TGTGCCAGCAGTTACTCGAGGGCGAAGCGGGGTAGCGAAGAGACCCAGTACTTC; CDR3: CASSYSRAKRGSEETQYF
J: TRBJ2-4; V: TRBV2; D: TRBD2; size: many; DNA: TGTGCCAGCATGCAACTAGCGCTAGGTAAAAACATTCAGTACTTC; CDR3: CASMQLALGKNIQYF
J: TRBJ2-3; V: TRBV7-9; D: .; size: .; DNA: TGTGCCAGCAGCCTAGGTGGAGAGGCGACAGATACGCAGTATTTT; CDR3: CASSLGGEATDTQYF
J: TRBJ1-1; V: TRBV20-1; D: .; size: many; DNA: TGCAGTGCTGGGAGACGGCATTTGGACACTGAAGCTTTCTTT; CDR3: CSAGRRHLDTEAFF
J: TRBJ1-1; V: TRBV20-1; D: .; size: many; DNA: TGCAGTGCTGCTACAGGGTTTCCTGAAGCTTTCTTT; CDR3: CSAATGFPEAFF
J: TRBJ1-5; V: TRBV20-1; D: TRBD1; size: few; DNA: TGCAGTGCTAGAGTAGCAGGGGGCACTCAGCCCCAGCATTTT; CDR3: CSARVAGGTQPQHF
J: TRBJ1-6; V: TRBV4-1; D: .; size: many; DNA: TGCGCCAGCAGCCGAGGACTGGGAGATAATTCACCCCTCCACTTT; CDR3: CASSRGLGDNSPLHF
J: TRBJ2-7; V: TRBV3-1; D: .; size: few; DNA: TGTGCCAGCAGTCTTACACGCTACGAGCAGTACTTC; CDR3: CASSLTRYEQYF
J: TRBJ2-3; V: TRBV24-1; D: .; size: .; DNA: TGTGCCACCAGTGTTTCGACAGATACGCAGTATTTT; CDR3: CATSVSTDTQYF
J: TRBJ1-5; V: TRBV7-2; D: .; size: many; DNA: TGTGCCAGCAGCTTAGAGTCGGGGGCAGGCAATCAGCCCCAGCATTTT; CDR3: CASSLESGAGNQPQHF
J: TRBJ2-1; V: TRBV14; D: .; size: few; DNA: TGTGCCAGCAGCCAAGGTCTTCGGTTCAGTGAGCAGTTCTTC; CDR3: CASSQGLRFSEQFF
J: TRBJ2-3; V: TRBV2; D: .; size: few; DNA: TGTGCCAGCAGCAGGGTGGGATTCAGCACAGATACGCAGTATTTT; CDR3: CASSRVGFSTDTQYF
J: TRBJ2-1; V: TRBV6-5; D: TRBD2; size: .; DNA: TGTGCCAGCAGTTACAGACCCGGGACTAGCGGGTACAATGAGCAGTTCTTC; CDR3: CASSYRPGTSGYNEQFF